This is a list of T cell receptor beta chains from one sample in a study of T-cell reconstitution after alpha-beta-depleted transplantation in children. TCRdb re-called the PCR reads with MiXCR, one entry per CDR3 protein. The sample holds approximately 130,000 distinct CDR3 sequences, 8.5% to 10% seen once. This material consisted of PBMCs, mostly from graft donor cells, taken 180 days after TCRalphabeta/CD19-depleted stem cell transplant. The receptors were gathered from a girl under three years old who had a stem cell transplant for combined immunodeficiency, so the T cells may come from the graft donor. CDR3s include the opening cysteine and the closing phenylalanine or tryptophan. A D gene is named only where the DNA matches it firmly. A row's size may be missing; if present it is once, few, many or a size class.

v_gene	d_gene	abundance	j_gene	CDR3aa	CDR3nt
TRBV27	TRBD2	few	TRBJ2-1	CASSLFAGGTYNEQFF	TGTGCCAGCAGTTTATTTGCGGGAGGAACCTACAATGAGCAGTTCTTC
TRBV7-2	-	many	TRBJ2-7	CASSLFYEQYF	TGTGCCAGCAGCTTATTCTACGAGCAGTACTTC
TRBV7-9	-	medium-sized	TRBJ2-7	CASSLQGGRAYEQYF	TGTGCCAGCAGCTTACAGGGGGGAAGAGCCTACGAGCAGTACTTC
TRBV7-3	TRBD2	few	TRBJ2-1	CASSLNPAGGPPNEQFF	TGTGCCAGCAGCTTAAATCCGGCGGGAGGGCCCCCCAATGAGCAGTTCTTC
TRBV24-1	TRBD2	few	TRBJ2-1	CATSEPSGTSGVNEQFF	TGTGCCACCAGTGAGCCTTCCGGGACTAGCGGGGTCAATGAGCAGTTCTTC
TRBV13	TRBD2	-	TRBJ2-7	CASSFLLAGGYEQYF	TGTGCCAGCAGCTTCCTACTAGCGGGGGGCTACGAGCAGTACTTC
TRBV29-1	-	few	TRBJ2-4	CSVRTAPGDKNIQYF	TGCAGCGTCCGGACTGCTCCGGGGGACAAAAACATTCAGTACTTC
TRBV5-4	TRBD2	few	TRBJ2-1	CASSPASGLSSYNEQFF	TGTGCCAGCAGCCCAGCTAGCGGCCTAAGCTCCTACAATGAGCAGTTCTTC
TRBV18	-	few	TRBJ2-7	CASSPWDYEQYF	TGTGCCAGCTCACCCTGGGACTACGAGCAGTACTTC
TRBV6-5	TRBD2	many	TRBJ2-7	CASSPGLGLAGIRNEQYF	TGTGCCAGCAGTCCCGGATTGGGACTAGCGGGAATACGGAACGAGCAGTACTTC
TRBV27	-	few	TRBJ1-4	CASSPLRAANEKLFF	TGTGCCAGCAGTCCCCTGAGGGCAGCTAATGAAAAACTGTTTTTT
TRBV28	TRBD2	few	TRBJ2-3	CASSLRSGGITDTQYF	TGTGCCAGCAGTTTAAGGAGCGGGGGGATCACAGATACGCAGTATTTT
TRBV7-9	-	-	TRBJ1-6	CASSLALAGPPLHF	TGTGCCAGCAGCTTAGCGCTGGCCGGGCCACCCCTCCACTTT
TRBV18	TRBD2	few	TRBJ2-1	CASSPTSGEYNEQFF	TGTGCCAGCTCACCGACTAGCGGGGAGTACAATGAGCAGTTCTTC
TRBV19	-	-	TRBJ1-2	CASRPGEGGGYTF	TGTGCCAGTAGGCCTGGGGAAGGTGGAGGCTACACCTTC
TRBV6-1	TRBD1	-	TRBJ2-3	CASSEWTGGPQGDTQYF	TGTGCCAGCAGTGAATGGACAGGGGGCCCCCAAGGGGATACGCAGTATTTT
TRBV27	-	-	TRBJ2-6	CASSLSTAGQPSGANVLTF	TGTGCCAGCAGTTTATCGACTGCGGGACAGCCCTCTGGGGCCAACGTCCTGACTTTC
TRBV24-1	-	many	TRBJ2-1	CATSEAGYNEQFF	TGTGCCACCAGTGAAGCAGGGTACAATGAGCAGTTCTTC
TRBV4-3	-	-	TRBJ1-2	CASSQVGEGPYGYTF	TGCGCCAGCAGCCAAGTGGGTGAGGGCCCGTATGGCTACACCTTC
TRBV29-1	-	few	TRBJ2-3	CSVGGLSTDTQYF	TGCAGCGTTGGTGGGCTTAGCACAGATACGCAGTATTTT
TRBV18	TRBD1	-	TRBJ2-1	CASSPEQGVYNEQFF	TGTGCCAGCTCACCAGAACAGGGGGTCTACAATGAGCAGTTCTTC
TRBV28	-	many	TRBJ2-7	CASNMSRGIRQYF	TGTGCCAGCAATATGTCCAGGGGAATCAGGCAGTACTTC
TRBV20-1	-	-	TRBJ2-3	CSARVRDIGTDTQYF	TGCAGTGCTAGAGTTCGGGACATCGGGACAGATACGCAGTATTTT
TRBV12-3/TRBV12-4	TRBD1	-	TRBJ2-2	CASRHGTGNTGELFF	TGTGCCAGCAGACACGGGACAGGGAACACCGGGGAGCTGTTTTTT
TRBV5-1	-	-	TRBJ2-1	CASSFLRAEGYNEQFF	TGCGCCAGCAGCTTCCTCAGGGCGGAGGGCTACAATGAGCAGTTCTTC
TRBV5-1	-	-	TRBJ2-3	CASSLVQTTDTQYF	TGCGCCAGCAGCTTGGTTCAGACCACAGATACGCAGTATTTT
TRBV28	-	many	TRBJ2-7	CASSFLDRLYAEQYF	TGTGCCAGCAGTTTCCTGGACAGACTCTACGCGGAGCAGTACTTC
TRBV5-1	TRBD1	many	TRBJ1-4	CASSWTGGGEKLFF	TGCGCCAGCAGCTGGACAGGTGGTGGCGAAAAACTGTTTTTT
TRBV12-3/TRBV12-4	-	few	TRBJ2-1	CASSLDGTLETNEQFF	TGTGCCAGCAGTTTAGATGGGACCCTCGAGACAAATGAGCAGTTCTTC
TRBV3-1	-	many	TRBJ2-3	CASSQVGFWDHSTDTQYF	TGTGCCAGCAGCCAAGTAGGGTTTTGGGACCATAGCACAGATACGCAGTATTTT
TRBV7-6	-	few	TRBJ1-6	CASSLAANSPLHF	TGTGCCAGCAGCTTAGCTGCGAATTCACCCCTCCACTTT
TRBV20-1	-	few	TRBJ2-7	CSARDTSYEQYF	TGCAGTGCCCGGGACACATCCTACGAGCAGTACTTC
TRBV5-1	-	-	TRBJ2-1	CASSRGRGGFNEQFF	TGCGCCAGCAGCCGGGGGCGGGGAGGATTCAATGAGCAGTTCTTC
TRBV2	TRBD1	few	TRBJ2-7	CASSPQGDRANEQYF	TGTGCCAGCAGTCCTCAGGGGGACAGGGCCAACGAGCAGTACTTC
TRBV20-1	TRBD2	-	TRBJ2-1	CSARVGREGLVNEQFF	TGCAGTGCTAGAGTGGGCCGGGAGGGCCTAGTCAATGAGCAGTTCTTC
TRBV12-3/TRBV12-4	-	few	TRBJ2-2	CASSLEGLAGELFF	TGTGCCAGCAGTTTAGAGGGATTAGCCGGGGAGCTGTTTTTT
TRBV20-1	-	-	TRBJ2-3	CSASPGQLRSGTDTQYF	TGCAGTGCTAGCCCTGGACAGTTACGTTCTGGCACAGATACGCAGTATTTT
TRBV20-1	-	few	TRBJ2-5	CSAPPTGEETQYF	TGCAGTGCTCCCCCGACGGGGGAAGAGACCCAGTACTTC
TRBV19	TRBD2	few	TRBJ2-2	CASSLALAGNTGELFF	TGTGCCAGTAGTCTGGCACTAGCGGGCAACACCGGGGAGCTGTTTTTT
TRBV19	TRBD2	few	TRBJ2-1	CASSTGREQSYNEQFF	TGTGCCAGTAGTACTGGGAGGGAACAGTCCTACAATGAGCAGTTCTTC
TRBV7-7	TRBD1	-	TRBJ2-5	CASGQDGETQYF	TGTGCCAGTGGACAGGATGGGGAGACCCAGTACTTC
TRBV5-1	-	-	TRBJ2-3	CASSLGRNPDTQYF	TGCGCCAGCAGCTTGGGGCGTAATCCAGATACGCAGTATTTT
TRBV5-5	TRBD2	-	TRBJ2-1	CASSRFGGWTSGRGPFF	TGTGCCAGCAGCCGCTTTGGCGGGTGGACTAGCGGGAGAGGACCGTTCTTC
TRBV20-1	-	few	TRBJ2-2	CSARKSSNTGELFF	TGCAGTGCTAGAAAAAGCTCGAACACCGGGGAGCTGTTTTTT
TRBV5-1	-	few	TRBJ1-1	CASSLAAGAVAFF	TGCGCCAGCAGCTTGGCCGCGGGGGCCGTGGCTTTCTTT
TRBV20-1	-	-	TRBJ2-2	CSAHGGGNTGELFF	TGCAGTGCTCACGGGGGAGGGAACACCGGGGAGCTGTTTTTT
TRBV10-3	-	-	TRBJ2-3	CAIRGTTDTQYF	TGTGCCATCAGGGGGACCACAGATACGCAGTATTTT
TRBV6-2/TRBV6-3	-	-	TRBJ1-4	CASSGTNEKLFF	TGTGCCAGCAGTGGAACTAATGAAAAACTGTTTTTT